One and the same sample provided the 24 T cell receptor beta chains below, sequenced in a study of human T cells and chemical hapten exposure. TCRdb fed the RACE reads into MiXCR, producing one record per CDR3 protein. The data show some 79,000 distinct CDR3 sequences, with 10% seen just once and 5% held by the top ten. Noted time point: patch test 2, 6 weeks after DPC sensitization. Treatment denoted: therapeutic diphenylcyclopropenone sensitization with weekly scalp DPC. The sequencing here drew on whole blood, taken in connection with sensitization to the hapten diphenylcyclopropenone (DPC). Source of these receptors: a woman aged 45-60 years with alopecia areata. Some clones in this sample may be carry-over from other donors' samples.

The chain joins TRBV20-1 to TRBJ2-5; D uncertain. CDR3 size: 16 residues. Trimming took 0 bases from V and 5 from J, leaving 19 bases between them. Germline V lookup: CDR1 DFQATT, CDR2 SNEGSKA (reference sequence). CDR3 loop: CSARDRAGSNQETQYF. CDR3 in DNA: TGCAGTGCTAGAGATAGGGCAGGTAGTAATCAGGAGACCCAGTACTTC.

This clonotype was detected ten times or more. The V call is TRBV3-1, the J call TRBJ1-1; TRBD1 aligns across 10 bases. Germline CDR1 LGHDT, CDR2 YNNKEL (reference sequence). The CDR3 length is 13 residues. The V segment lost 4 bases and the J segment 7 bases; nucleotides outside the gene matches: 3. The DNA of the CDR3 is TGTGCCAGCAGCCCGGGACAGGGGCTTGAAGCTTTCTTT. Amino acid sequence: CASSPGQGLEAFF.

This clonotype came up many times. The chain couples TRBV20-1 to TRBJ2-7; D assignment may be TRBD1 or TRBD2 (5 bases each). The V gene's germline CDR1 is DFQATT and CDR2 SNEGSKA (reference sequence). V was trimmed by 4 bases and J by 9 bases, leaving 19 bases between them. This CDR3 has 13 amino acids. Written as DNA, the CDR3 is TGCAGTGCTACTACCGGGACCAATCGGAGGCAGTACTTC. Encoded protein: CSATTGTNRRQYF.

This clonotype was seen a few times. The chain is built from TRBV28 and TRBJ1-2; the D gene is possibly TRBD1 (6 bases). Per germline, CDR1 MDHEN and CDR2 SYDVKM. The length of the CDR3 is 13 residues. Between the trimmed V and J ends, which lost 6 bases and 4 bases, there was a span of 12 bases. The CDR3 reads CASSRTGRYGYTF. CDR3 bases: TGTGCCAGCAGCCGAACAGGGCGCTATGGCTACACCTTC.

Only a few counts were recorded for this clonotype. The chain links TRBV20-1 to TRBJ2-7; TRBD1 matches 8 bases. The CDR3 covers 16 residues. Per the germline V gene, CDR1 is DFQATT and CDR2 is SNEGSKA (reference sequence). With V trimmed by 0 bases and J by 2 bases, 9 bases remained unmatched. CDR3 bases: TGCAGTGCTAGAGACCTAGGACAGGGCCCGACCTACGAGCAGTACTTC. This codes for CSARDLGQGPTYEQYF.

This clonotype has at least ten counts. The chain recombines TRBV12-3 or TRBV12-4 with TRBJ2-5, with D possibly matching TRBD1 (6 bases). V shed 4 bases and J shed 2 bases, with 17 bases lying between them. The CDR3 has 16 residues. The CDR3 loop reads CASSSFDRRSQETQYF. Written as DNA, the CDR3 is TGTGCCAGCAGTTCATTTGACAGGCGGTCTCAAGAGACCCAGTACTTC.

Regarding this clonotype: This may be a read error: a much more frequent sequence differs by one nucleotide. The chain links TRBV7-2 to TRBJ2-1; the D gene is possibly TRBD2 (5 bases). The CDR3 length is 14 residues. Germline V gives CDR1 SGHTA, CDR2 FQGNSA. CDR3 sequence (DNA): TGTGTCAGCAGCTTAGGTTCGGAAGGCGGGGAGCAGTTCTTC. Encoded protein: CVSSLGSEGGEQFF.

This clonotype was seen at least ten times. The chain carries TRBV19 and TRBJ2-1, with 10 bases fitting TRBD2. Germline values: CDR1 LNHDA, CDR2 SQIVND (reference sequence). The CDR3 totals 17 residues. The ends lost 4 bases at V and 0 bases at J; junction bases unmatched: 6. CDR3 coding DNA: TGTGCCAGTAGTAACCCCGGGACTAGCGTCTCCTACAATGAGCAGTTCTTC. This sequence encodes CASSNPGTSVSYNEQFF.

This clonotype was seen a handful of times. The chain couples TRBV3-1 to TRBJ2-1; 13 positions match TRBD2. CDR3 length: 17 residues. The V gene's germline CDR1 is LGHDT and CDR2 YNNKEL (reference sequence). Trimming took 5 bases from V and 5 from J; bases not matched to a gene: 9. CDR3 residues: CASSAPLGLAGHNEQFF. For the CDR3, the DNA is TGTGCCAGCAGCGCGCCCCTGGGACTAGCGGGGCACAATGAGCAGTTCTTC.

This clonotype was found many times. The chain joins TRBV3-1 to TRBJ2-7; D tentatively fits TRBD1 or TRBD2 (5 bases each). This CDR3 has 15 residues. Germline CDR1 is LGHDT and CDR2 is YNNKEL (reference sequence). The V and J ends lost 1 base and 2 bases respectively, with 12 bases between them. The CDR3 nucleotides read TGTGCCAGCAGCCAAGTAGCCGGGGCCCCCTACGAGCAGTACTTC. It specifies CASSQVAGAPYEQYF.

The chain is built from TRBV9 and TRBJ1-4; D is undetermined. The CDR3 is 12 amino acids. The V end was cut by 0 bases, the J end by 11 bases, with 8 bases between. Germline CDR1 and CDR2: SGDLS and YYNGEE. The CDR3 DNA reads as TGTGCCAGCAGCGTAGAGGGTTCTAAACTGTTTTTT. Its protein is CASSVEGSKLFF. Full variable domain (remainder filled in from reference TRBV9 and TRBJ1-4): DSGVTQTPKHLITATGQRVTLRCSPRSGDLSVYWYQQSLDQGLQFLIQYYNGEERAKGNILERFSAQQFPDLHSELNLSSLELGDSALYFCASSVEGSKLFFGSGTQLSVL.

The rearrangement links TRBV4-3 to TRBJ2-7, with D possibly being TRBD2 (5 bases). Germline V gene data show CDR1 as LGHNA and CDR2 as YSLEER. The ends were cut back, 3 bases at V and 5 bases at J, with 11 bases in the middle. The CDR3 loop spans 13 amino acids. DNA for the CDR3: TGCGCCAGCAGCCAGGCACTAGATCACGAGCAGTACTTC. Amino acid sequence: CASSQALDHEQYF.

This clonotype was counted many times. V usage is TRBV9 and J usage is TRBJ1-1; D unresolved. From germline, CDR1 is SGDLS and CDR2 YYNGEE. Trimming took off 0 bases at V and 8 bases at J, with 14 bases between the two ends. The CDR3 sequence is 14 residues long. CDR3 sequence (DNA): TGTGCCAGCAGCGTAGCTAATGAATTTCCAGAAGCTTTCTTT. It is translated as CASSVANEFPEAFF. The whole variable domain, remainder taken from reference TRBV9 and TRBJ1-1, is DSGVTQTPKHLITATGQRVTLRCSPRSGDLSVYWYQQSLDQGLQFLIQYYNGEERAKGNILERFSAQQFPDLHSELNLSSLELGDSALYFCASSVANEFPEAFFGQGTRLTVV.

This clonotype was found a few times. Mismatch with germline at one junction end may stem from a read error. The chain joins TRBV12-3 or TRBV12-4 to TRBJ1-5; TRBD1 matches 8 bases. The CDR3 has 14 residues. As DNA, the CDR3 is TGTGCCAGCAGTAGACAGGGGAGCATTCAGCCCCAGCATTTT. Protein product: CASSRQGSIQPQHF.

At least ten counts were recorded for this clonotype. The J gene is TRBJ1-6, the V gene TRBV5-5; the D gene is possibly TRBD1 (5 bases). In germline, CDR1 is SGHKS, CDR2 YYEKEE (reference sequence). V was trimmed by 4 bases and J by 15 bases, leaving 20 bases between them. This CDR3 is 14 amino acids long. The CDR3 DNA reads TGTGCCAGCAGCCGAGGGGACGCGAAGGGGTTCCTCCACTTT. It encodes CASSRGDAKGFLHF.

The sample holds a few counts of this clonotype. In nucleotides, the CDR3 is TGTGCCAGCAGCCAAGATTGGGACACAGGACGAAATTCACCCCTCCACTTT. It translates to CASSQDWDTGRNSPLHF. V is TRBV3-1 and J is TRBJ1-6, with D possibly matching TRBD1 (6 bases). The CDR3 has 17 residues. CDR1 and CDR2 (germline): LGHDT, YNNKEL (reference sequence). V lost 0 bases and J lost 7, with 16 bases in between.

The sample holds a few counts of this clonotype. This sequence joins TRBV7-9 and TRBJ2-7; possible D gene TRBD1, 6 bases. V was trimmed by 5 bases and J by 8 bases, leaving 10 bases between them. The CDR3 is 11 residues long. Germline V gene data show CDR1 as SEHNR and CDR2 as FQNEAQ (reference sequence). CDR3 residues: CASSRDIQQYF. In DNA form, the CDR3 reads TGTGCCAGCAGCCGGGACATCCAGCAGTACTTC.

This clonotype has a handful of counts. This chain joins TRBV29-1 and TRBJ2-4, with D possibly matching TRBD2 (5 bases). Trimming stripped 3 bases from V and 6 bases from J, with 9 bases between. The CDR3 runs to 12 residues. Germline lookup yields CDR1 SQVTM and CDR2 ANQGSEA. The CDR3 nucleotides are TGCAGCGTTGACGGGGAACGAAACATTCAGTACTTC. Amino acids: CSVDGERNIQYF. The entire variable domain, with the rest obtained from reference TRBV29-1 and TRBJ2-4, is as follows: SAVISQKPSRDICQRGTSLTIQCQVDSQVTMMFWYRQQPGQSLTLIATANQGSEATYESGFVIDKFPISRPNLTFSTLTVSNMSPEDSSIYLCSVDGERNIQYFGAGTRLSVL.

There are many counts of this clonotype. The chain carries TRBV20-1 and TRBJ2-2; TRBD1 agrees at 10 bases. The CDR3 consists of 16 residues. Germline CDR1 reads DFQATT; CDR2 reads SNEGSKA (reference sequence). The J segment lost 0 bases and the V segment lost 6 bases, leaving 7 bases of the junction unmatched. The CDR3 is CSAADRGSSNTGELFF. The CDR3 DNA reads TGCAGTGCCGCGGACAGGGGGTCTTCGAACACCGGGGAGCTGTTTTTT.

This clonotype has more than one count but fewer than ten. The V and J genes are TRBV12-3 or TRBV12-4 and TRBJ2-7; 9 bases map to TRBD1. CDR3 length equals 16 residues. V lost 6 bases, J lost 0 bases, and 9 bases stayed unmatched. CDR3 in amino acids: CASSRGGQGSSYEQYF. The DNA for the CDR3 is TGTGCCAGCAGCCGAGGGGGACAGGGCAGCTCCTACGAGCAGTACTTC.

This clonotype occurred a few times. The rearrangement joins TRBV29-1 to TRBJ2-2; 9 bases map to TRBD2. This CDR3 comprises 15 residues. V trimming: 0 bases; J trimming: 4 bases; junction bases outside the gene matches: 3. Germline values: CDR1 SQVTM, CDR2 ANQGSEA. CDR3 bases: TGCAGCGTTGAAGAGCTGCGGGAGGGCACCGGGGAGCTGTTTTTT. It specifies CSVEELREGTGELFF.

There are many counts of this clonotype. DNA of the CDR3: TGTGCCACCAGTGATTCGGTGACCAACGTCCTGACTTTC. Its translation is CATSDSVTNVLTF. V and J are TRBV24-1 and TRBJ2-6; D uncertain. The CDR3 loop spans 13 amino acids. V lost 2 bases, J lost 8 bases, and 6 bases lay in between. Germline V gene sequence: CDR1 KGHDR, CDR2 SFDVKD.

This clonotype has at least ten counts. The chain uses TRBV11-2 and TRBJ2-1; 10 bases are a match to TRBD2. CDR3 length: 16 residues. With 2 bases clipped from V and 7 bases from J, the junction kept 8 bases outside the gene matches. The germline V gene encodes CDR1 SGHAT and CDR2 FQNNGV. As DNA, the CDR3 is TGTGCCAGCAGCTTACGGGGTGGACTAGCGGCGAATGAGCAGTTCTTC. This encodes CASSLRGGLAANEQFF.

The chain carries TRBV28 and TRBJ2-3; TRBD1 matches at 9 bases. This CDR3 contains 14 residues. CDR1 and CDR2 (germline): MDHEN, SYDVKM. Germline trimming cut 8 bases from V and 3 bases from J; bases unmatched to any gene: 6. CDR3: CASETGGSTDTQYF. The CDR3 DNA is TGTGCCAGCGAGACAGGGGGTAGTACAGATACGCAGTATTTT.